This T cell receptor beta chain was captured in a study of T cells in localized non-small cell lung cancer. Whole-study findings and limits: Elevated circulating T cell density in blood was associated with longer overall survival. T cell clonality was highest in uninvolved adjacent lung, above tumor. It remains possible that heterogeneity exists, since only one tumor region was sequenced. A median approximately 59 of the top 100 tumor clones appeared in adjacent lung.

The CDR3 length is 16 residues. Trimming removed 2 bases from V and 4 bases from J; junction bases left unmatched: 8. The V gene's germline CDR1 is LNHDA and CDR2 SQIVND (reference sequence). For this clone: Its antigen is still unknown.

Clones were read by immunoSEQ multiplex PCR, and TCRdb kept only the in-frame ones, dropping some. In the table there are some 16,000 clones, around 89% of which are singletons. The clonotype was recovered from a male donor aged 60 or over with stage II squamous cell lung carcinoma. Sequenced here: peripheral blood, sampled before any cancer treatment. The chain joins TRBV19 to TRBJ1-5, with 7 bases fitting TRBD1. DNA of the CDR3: TGTGCCAGTAGTATACCTCGAGACAGGGTTAATCAGCCCCAGCATTTT. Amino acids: CASSIPRDRVNQPQHF. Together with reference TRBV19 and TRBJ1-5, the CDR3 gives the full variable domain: DGGITQSPKYLFRKEGQNVTLSCEQNLNHDAMYWYRQDPGQGLRLIYYSQIVNDFQKGDIAEGYSVSREKKESFPLTVTSAQKNPTAFYLCASSIPRDRVNQPQHFGDGTRLSIL.